The rows below give T cell receptor beta chains drawn from one sample of a study of blood T cell repertoires in COVID-19. Sequenced by immunoSEQ multiplex PCR; TCRdb stores in-frame clones only, minus some. The sample has 430,000 or so clones, approximately 91% seen once; the top ten hold 1.4%. The sequencing sample was made of PBMCs or T cells enriched from blood (not recorded which). The receptors here all came from a woman younger than 35 who had been exposed to COVID-19. Both conserved end residues are part of each CDR3. Fields, in order: CDR3 protein, CDR3 DNA, D gene, J gene, clone size, V gene, CDR3 length. The D gene is left open where the match is weak. Not all rows give a size; the values are once, few, many and, for expanded clones, a class.

CASRLPGEGATNEKLFF | TGTGCCAGCAGACTTCCCGGGGAGGGGGCAACTAATGAAAAACTGTTTTTT | . | TRBJ1-4 | . | TRBV7-9 | 17
CASSISSGSKFGSNQPQHF | TGTGCCAGTAGTATATCCTCCGGGAGCAAGTTTGGTAGCAATCAGCCCCAGCATTTT | . | TRBJ1-5 | . | TRBV19 | 19
CASASGGRNTEAFF | TGTGCCAGCGCCTCAGGGGGGAGAAACACTGAAGCTTTCTTT | TRBD1 | TRBJ1-1 | . | TRBV27 | 14
CASSAGFVSSYNEQFF | TGTGCCAGCAGCGCGGGGTTCGTGAGCTCCTACAATGAGCAGTTCTTC | . | TRBJ2-1 | . | TRBV7-2 | 16
CASRRPGQPQHF | TGTGCCAGCAGACGCCCGGGTCAGCCCCAGCATTTT | . | TRBJ1-5 | . | TRBV5-8 | 12
CASILQGSGEQYF | TGTGCCAGCATCCTACAGGGTTCTGGAGAGCAGTACTTC | . | TRBJ2-7 | few | TRBV7-2 | 13
CASSVGAYSNTGELFF | TGCGCCAGCAGTGTAGGAGCGTATTCGAACACCGGGGAGCTGTTTTTT | . | TRBJ2-2 | . | TRBV10-2 | 16
CASSQKRWGRASYEQYF | TGTGCCAGCAGTCAAAAACGGTGGGGGAGGGCCTCCTACGAGCAGTACTTC | TRBD2 | TRBJ2-7 | . | TRBV28 | 17
CASSLAIVNTGELFF | TGTGCCAGCAGCTTAGCGATAGTGAACACCGGGGAGCTGTTTTTT | . | TRBJ2-2 | . | TRBV7-2 | 15
CASSLLTRTGTDTQYF | TGTGCCAGCAGTTTACTTACCCGGACAGGAACAGATACGCAGTATTTT | TRBD1 | TRBJ2-3 | . | TRBV27 | 16
CASSPSRTEVNQPQHF | TGTGCCAGCTCACCTTCAAGGACGGAGGTCAATCAGCCCCAGCATTTT | . | TRBJ1-5 | . | TRBV18 | 16
CSASKIPFGTSGYTF | TGCAGTGCTAGTAAAATACCCTTTGGGACATCCGGCTACACCTTC | . | TRBJ1-2 | . | TRBV20-1 | 15
CASSQSGGQETQYF | TGTGCCAGCAGCCAAAGCGGGGGGCAAGAGACCCAGTACTTC | TRBD2 | TRBJ2-5 | . | TRBV3-1/TRBV3-2 | 14
CASSPSWASAGNTIYF | TGTGCCAGCAGTCCGTCCTGGGCCTCCGCTGGAAACACCATATATTTT | . | TRBJ1-3 | . | TRBV27 | 16
CASSLKQVNSPLHF | TGTGCCAGCAGCTTAAAGCAGGTTAATTCACCCCTCCACTTT | . | TRBJ1-6 | . | TRBV7-6 | 14
CASSITGTPATNEKLFF | TGTGCCAGTAGTATAACAGGGACGCCGGCAACTAATGAAAAACTGTTTTTT | . | TRBJ1-4 | few | TRBV19 | 17
CSGRTGSYNEQFF | TGCAGCGGACGGACAGGGAGTTACAATGAGCAGTTCTTC | TRBD1 | TRBJ2-1 | . | TRBV29-1 | 13
CASSQGSLGVAKNIQYF | TGCGCCAGCAGCCAAGGCTCTCTAGGGGTGGCCAAAAACATTCAGTACTTC | . | TRBJ2-4 | . | TRBV4-3 | 17
CASSPYTGELFF | TGTGCCAGCAGCCCCTACACCGGGGAGCTGTTTTTT | . | TRBJ2-2 | . | TRBV5-6 | 12
CASRQGTTSYEQYF | TGTGCCAGCAGGCAAGGGACTACCTCCTACGAGCAGTACTTC | TRBD2 | TRBJ2-7 | . | TRBV11-1 | 14
CASSYAGINEQYF | TGTGCCAGCAGTTATGCAGGGATAAACGAGCAGTACTTC | . | TRBJ2-7 | . | TRBV6-2/TRBV6-3 | 13
CASSGDRGRVGGYTF | TGTGCCAGCAGCGGAGACAGGGGGCGAGTGGGAGGCTACACCTTC | TRBD1 | TRBJ1-2 | . | TRBV5-6 | 15
CASSIDRGNSPLHF | TGTGCCAGTAGTATCGACAGGGGTAATTCACCCCTCCACTTT | TRBD1 | TRBJ1-6 | . | TRBV19 | 14
CASSLPAASYEQYF | TGTGCCAGCAGCCTCCCCGCAGCGAGCTACGAGCAGTACTTC | . | TRBJ2-7 | . | TRBV3-1/TRBV3-2 | 14
CASSQGGPTDTQYF | TGCGCCAGCAGTCAGGGAGGACCCACAGATACGCAGTATTTT | . | TRBJ2-3 | . | TRBV10-1 | 14
CASSQVTGETQYF | TGTGCCAGCAGCCAGGTCACAGGGGAGACCCAGTACTTC | . | TRBJ2-5 | . | TRBV4-2 | 13
CASSIDPPGNEAFF | TGTGCCAGTAGTATAGATCCCCCAGGCAATGAAGCTTTCTTT | . | TRBJ1-1 | . | TRBV19 | 14
CASTIAISGANVLTF | TGTGCCAGCACCATAGCCATCTCTGGGGCCAACGTCCTGACTTTC | . | TRBJ2-6 | . | TRBV7-9 | 15
CASSLQGWDGYTF | TGTGCCAGCAGTCTACAGGGGTGGGATGGCTACACCTTC | TRBD1 | TRBJ1-2 | . | TRBV27 | 13
CHRDRDNSGANVLTF | TGTCACCGGGACAGGGATAACTCTGGGGCCAACGTCCTGACTTTC | TRBD1 | TRBJ2-6 | . | TRBV10-3 | 15
CASNRRTAHVYEQYF | TGCGCCAGCAATCGACGGACAGCCCACGTCTACGAGCAGTACTTC | . | TRBJ2-7 | once | TRBV23-1 | 15
CASTEPQGSRYGYTF | TGTGCCAGCACCGAACCCCAGGGAAGTCGGTATGGCTACACCTTC | . | TRBJ1-2 | . | TRBV6-5 | 15
CASSQDQGSNQPQHF | TGCGCCAGCAGCCAAGATCAGGGGTCCAATCAGCCCCAGCATTTT | . | TRBJ1-5 | . | TRBV4-1 | 15
CASSLRSPPGTGELFF | TGTGCCAGCAGCTTGAGGTCACCACCAGGGACCGGGGAGCTGTTTTTT | . | TRBJ2-2 | . | TRBV5-5 | 16
CASSTGTSVAKNIQYF | TGTGCCAGCAGCACCGGGACTAGCGTAGCCAAAAACATTCAGTACTTC | TRBD2 | TRBJ2-4 | . | TRBV7-2 | 16
CASSFSGHQPQHF | TGTGCCAGCAGTTTTTCAGGGCATCAGCCCCAGCATTTT | . | TRBJ1-5 | . | TRBV27 | 13
CASSQLPGLAGGPGTDTQYF | TGCGCCAGCAGCCAACTGCCGGGACTAGCGGGGGGGCCTGGCACAGATACGCAGTATTTT | TRBD2 | TRBJ2-3 | . | TRBV4-1 | 20
CASRSTSGRFNNEQFF | TGTGCCAGCAGATCGACTAGCGGGAGGTTTAACAATGAGCAGTTCTTC | TRBD2 | TRBJ2-1 | . | TRBV5-4 | 16
CASNAGQVKAFF | TGTGCCAGCAACGCGGGACAGGTGAAAGCTTTCTTT | TRBD1 | TRBJ1-1 | . | TRBV12-3/TRBV12-4 | 12
CASSFLAGGLVEQYF | TGTGCCAGCAGTTTCTTAGCGGGGGGGCTGGTCGAGCAGTACTTC | TRBD2 | TRBJ2-7 | . | TRBV28 | 15
CASSIPMTGVGQPQHF | TGTGCCAGTAGTATCCCCATGACAGGGGTGGGGCAGCCCCAGCATTTT | TRBD1 | TRBJ1-5 | once | TRBV19 | 16
CASSSAPLQGAPNEQFF | TGTGCCAGCAGTTCCGCGCCCCTACAGGGGGCACCGAATGAGCAGTTCTTC | TRBD1 | TRBJ2-1 | . | TRBV28 | 17
CASSEKLTQYF | TGTGCCAGCAGCGAAAAGCTTACGCAGTATTTT | . | TRBJ2-3 | . | TRBV13 | 11
CASSEWARGMDEQYF | TGTGCCAGCAGTGAATGGGCCAGGGGGATGGACGAGCAGTACTTC | TRBD1 | TRBJ2-7 | . | TRBV25-1 | 15
CAISESVAGNSYNEQFF | TGTGCCATCAGTGAGTCTGTAGCGGGAAACTCCTACAATGAGCAGTTCTTC | TRBD2 | TRBJ2-1 | few | TRBV10-3 | 17
CAISEQGGLSNQPQHF | TGTGCCATCAGTGAGCAGGGGGGCCTTAGCAATCAGCCCCAGCATTTT | TRBD1 | TRBJ1-5 | . | TRBV10-3 | 16
CATSEPTGTSGRGTYNEQFF | TGTGCCACCAGTGAGCCTACCGGGACTAGCGGGAGAGGTACCTACAATGAGCAGTTCTTC | TRBD2 | TRBJ2-1 | . | TRBV24-1 | 20
CASSNRADGYTF | TGTGCCAGTAGTAACAGGGCTGATGGCTACACCTTC | . | TRBJ1-2 | . | TRBV19 | 12
CATSDPRGEQYF | TGTGCCACCAGTGACCCCAGGGGCGAGCAGTACTTC | . | TRBJ2-7 | . | TRBV24-1 | 12
CASSSQREPPRNEQFF | TGTGCCAGCAGCTCCCAGCGGGAGCCCCCGCGGAATGAGCAGTTCTTC | TRBD2 | TRBJ2-1 | . | TRBV7-2 | 16